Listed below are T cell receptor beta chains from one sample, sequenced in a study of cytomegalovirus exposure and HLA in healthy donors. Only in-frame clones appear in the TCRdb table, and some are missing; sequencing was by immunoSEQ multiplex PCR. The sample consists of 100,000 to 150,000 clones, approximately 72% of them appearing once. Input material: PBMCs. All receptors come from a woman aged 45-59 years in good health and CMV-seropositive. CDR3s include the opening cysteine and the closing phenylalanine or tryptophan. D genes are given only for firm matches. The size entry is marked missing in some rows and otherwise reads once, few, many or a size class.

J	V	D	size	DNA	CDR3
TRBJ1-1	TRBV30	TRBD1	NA	TGTGCCCTTAAAGGGGGCAAATTATCGGGCACTGAAGCTTTCTTT	CALKGGKLSGTEAFF
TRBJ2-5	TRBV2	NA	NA	TGTGCCAGCAGTACTGACCCGCCTCGGGGGACCCAGTACTTC	CASSTDPPRGTQYF
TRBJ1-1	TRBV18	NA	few	TGTGCCAGCTCCCCGATGGCAGGCATGAACACTGAAGCTTTCTTT	CASSPMAGMNTEAFF
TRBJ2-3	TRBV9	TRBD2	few	TGTGCCAGCAGCGCCAGCGGGAGTGATACGCAGTATTTT	CASSASGSDTQYF
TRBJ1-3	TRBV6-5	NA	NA	TGTGCCAGCAGTTACTCGTCTCTCTCTGGAAACACCATATATTTT	CASSYSSLSGNTIYF
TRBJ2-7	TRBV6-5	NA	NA	TGTGCCAGCAGTTACTCTGGGCTCTCCTACGAGCAGTACTTC	CASSYSGLSYEQYF
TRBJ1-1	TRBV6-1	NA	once	TGTGCCAGCCGCCGGGAGGCTGAAGCTTTCTTT	CASRREAEAFF
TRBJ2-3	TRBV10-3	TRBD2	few	TGTGCCATCAAACCAACTAGCGGGGTTTACACAGATACGCAGTATTTT	CAIKPTSGVYTDTQYF
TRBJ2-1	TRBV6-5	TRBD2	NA	TGTGCCAGCAGTTACCAGACGGGGGGGCGTGCCAATGAGCAGTTCTTC	CASSYQTGGRANEQFF
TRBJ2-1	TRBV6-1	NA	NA	TGTGCCAGCAGTGAGTCATCCCCAATCTACAATGAGCAGTTCTTC	CASSESSPIYNEQFF
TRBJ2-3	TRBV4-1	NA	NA	TGCGCCAGCAGCCTGGAGTCTTCAGATACGCAGTATTTT	CASSLESSDTQYF
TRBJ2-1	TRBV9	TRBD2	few	TGTGCCAGCAGCGTAGATGGGAGGGCCCAGTACAATGAGCAGTTCTTC	CASSVDGRAQYNEQFF
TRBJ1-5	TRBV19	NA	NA	TGTGCCAGCTACAGCGGCCGCAAGAGCAATCAGCCCCAGCATTTT	CASYSGRKSNQPQHF
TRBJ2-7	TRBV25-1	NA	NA	TGTGCCAGCAGTGAATATGAGGGAACCTACGAGCAGTACTTC	CASSEYEGTYEQYF
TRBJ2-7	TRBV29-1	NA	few	TGCAGCGGTCGGGGGATCCTCTACGAGCAGTACTTC	CSGRGILYEQYF
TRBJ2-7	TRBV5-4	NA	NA	TGTGCCAGCAGCTTGGCAGCGGGCGCAAAGACCTACGAGCAGTACTTC	CASSLAAGAKTYEQYF
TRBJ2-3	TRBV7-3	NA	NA	TGTGCCAGCAGCTTTTATGGGGCTACAGATACGCAGTATTTT	CASSFYGATDTQYF
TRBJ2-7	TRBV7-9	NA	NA	TGTTCCAGCAGCTCAGGGGCCTACGAGCAGTACTTC	CSSSSGAYEQYF
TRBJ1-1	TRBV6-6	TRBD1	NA	TGTGCCAGCACCTCGACAGGGGGTACTGAAGCTTTCTTT	CASTSTGGTEAFF
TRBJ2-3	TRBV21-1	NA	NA	TGTGCCAGCAGCAAAGCCCCGACTAGCGGGTTGGATACGCAGTATTTT	CASSKAPTSGLDTQYF
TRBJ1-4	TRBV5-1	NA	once	TGCGCCAGCAGCTTGGGCCCCGCAGGGCCGGAGGAAAAACTGTTTTTT	CASSLGPAGPEEKLFF
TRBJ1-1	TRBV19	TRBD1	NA	TGTGCCAGTAGTCTCTGGACAGGGGGCATGAACACTGAAGCTTTCTTT	CASSLWTGGMNTEAFF
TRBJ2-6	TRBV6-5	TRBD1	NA	TGTGCCAGCAGTTACAGGCAGGGGGCTGGGGCCAACGTCCTGACTTTC	CASSYRQGAGANVLTF
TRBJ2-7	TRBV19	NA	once	TGTGCCAGTAGTATCGGGCAGGGGTCCTCCTACGAGCAGTACTTC	CASSIGQGSSYEQYF
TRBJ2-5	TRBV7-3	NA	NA	TGTGCCAGCAGCCGCACGGGATTGGCGGTCGAGACCCAGTACTTC	CASSRTGLAVETQYF
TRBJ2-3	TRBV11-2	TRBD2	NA	TGTGCCAGCAGCTTAGGAGCGGGGGTAACAGATACGCAGTATTTT	CASSLGAGVTDTQYF
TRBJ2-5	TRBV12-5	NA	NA	TGTGCTAGTGGTTTGGCCTCTAGCCAAGAGACCCAGTACTTC	CASGLASSQETQYF
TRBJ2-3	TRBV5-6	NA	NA	TGTGCCAGCAGCTTGACAGGGAGCACAGATACGCAGTATTTT	CASSLTGSTDTQYF
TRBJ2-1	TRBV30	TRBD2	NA	TGTGCCTGGAGCCTGGGACTAGCGGGGTGGGACAATGAGCAGTTCTTC	CAWSLGLAGWDNEQFF
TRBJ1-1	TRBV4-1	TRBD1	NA	TGCGCCAGCAGCCATCGTAGGACAGGGGGCCTCACTGAAGCTTTCTTT	CASSHRRTGGLTEAFF
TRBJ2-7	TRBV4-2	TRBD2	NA	TGTGCCAGCAGCCTAGCGGGAGGGCGCGAGCAGTACTTC	CASSLAGGREQYF
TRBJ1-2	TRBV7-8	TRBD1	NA	TGTGCCAGCAGCCCCGGACAGGGGGTCTCTAACTATGGCTACACCTTC	CASSPGQGVSNYGYTF